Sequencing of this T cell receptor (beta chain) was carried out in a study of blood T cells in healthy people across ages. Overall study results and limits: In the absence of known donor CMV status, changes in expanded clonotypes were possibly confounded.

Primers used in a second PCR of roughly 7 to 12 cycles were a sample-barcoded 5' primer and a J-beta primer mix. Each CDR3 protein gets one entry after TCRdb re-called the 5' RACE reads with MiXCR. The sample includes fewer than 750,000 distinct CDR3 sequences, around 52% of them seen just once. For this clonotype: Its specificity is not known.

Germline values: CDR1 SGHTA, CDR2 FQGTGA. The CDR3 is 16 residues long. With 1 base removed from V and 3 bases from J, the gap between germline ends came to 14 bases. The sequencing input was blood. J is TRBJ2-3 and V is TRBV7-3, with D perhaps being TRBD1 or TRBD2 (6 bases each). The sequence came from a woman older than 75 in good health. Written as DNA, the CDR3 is TGTGCCAGCAGCTTAAGGGGGGCTGGAGCGACAGATACGCAGTATTTT. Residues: CASSLRGAGATDTQYF.